A single sample is the source of the 29 T cell receptor beta chains below, sequenced in a study of metastatic and nonmetastatic thyroid tumors. Every patient was untreated before thyroid surgery. MiXCR reprocessed the PCR reads for TCRdb. The table has about 69,000 clones, 12% to 15% seen once. Sequenced: blood. Receptor source: a male donor with papillary thyroid cancer or a benign thyroid nodule (not recorded which). Some clones in this sample may be carry-over from other donors' samples.

This clone was recorded many times. The V and J genes are TRBV6-4 and TRBJ1-2; possibly TRBD1 for D (5 bases). Trimming removed 6 bases from V and 7 bases from J, with 9 bases in between. The CDR3 sequence is 11 residues long. The germline V gene has CDR1 MRHNA and CDR2 SNTAGT. DNA of the CDR3: TGTGCCAGCAGACAGGTACGTGGCTACACCTTC. Encoded protein: CASRQVRGYTF.

This clone came up many times. The chain links TRBV10-2 to TRBJ2-5; D tentatively reads TRBD1 or TRBD2 (6 bases each). In germline, CDR1 is WSHSY, CDR2 SAAADI. V was cut by 5 bases and J by 5 bases, with 18 bases left in between. This CDR3 has 15 residues. The CDR3 nucleotides read TGCGCCAGCAGTAAAAACAGGGAGGAGGAGGAGACCCAGTACTTC. It encodes CASSKNREEEETQYF.

This clone was seen repeatedly, ten times or more. The V gene is TRBV28, the J gene TRBJ2-7; either TRBD1 or TRBD2 may supply D (5 bases each). V dropped 6 bases and J dropped 7 bases, with 16 bases sitting between them. The CDR3 has 13 residues. CDR1 MDHEN and CDR2 SYDVKM come from the germline V gene. The CDR3 loop reads CASRESGTEEQYV. CDR3 DNA sequence: TGTGCCAGCAGGGAGTCAGGGACGGAAGAGCAGTACGTC.

This clone was observed a few times. The rearrangement joins TRBV4-1 to TRBJ2-4, with D unclear. This CDR3 comprises 17 residues. CDR1 MGHRA and CDR2 YSYEKL come from the germline V gene. Trimming took 2 bases from V and 0 from J, leaving 14 bases between them. The CDR3 region has the DNA TGCGCCAGCAGCCAACCGGAGAGCGTGCTAGCCAAAAACATTCAGTACTTC. Amino acids: CASSQPESVLAKNIQYF.

To note about this clone: The identical CDR3 is also encoded by other nucleotide sequences in the sample. The V call is TRBV3-1, the J call TRBJ2-2; 11 bases fit TRBD2. The CDR3 length is 19 residues. Unmatched junction bases numbered 14, after V lost 4 bases and J lost 4 bases. Germline loops: CDR1 LGHDT, CDR2 YNNKEL (reference sequence). The CDR3 loop reads CASSPTGTSGRRGTGELFF. CDR3 DNA sequence: TGTGCCAGCAGCCCCACCGGTACTAGCGGGAGAAGGGGCACCGGGGAGCTGTTTTTT. The variable domain in full, with the rest retrieved from reference TRBV3-1 and TRBJ2-2, is DTAVSQTPKYLVTQMGNDKSIKCEQNLGHDTMYWYKQDSKKFLKIMFSYNNKELIINETVPNRFSPKSPDKAHLNLHINSLELGDSAVYFCASSPTGTSGRRGTGELFFGEGSRLTVL.

Ten or more counts support this clone. This chain links TRBV11-3 with TRBJ2-7; possible D gene TRBD2, 5 bases. Trimming stripped 5 bases from V and 0 bases from J, with 17 bases between. This CDR3 contains 16 residues. CDR1 and CDR2 (germline): SGHNT, YENEEA. CDR3 in DNA: TGTGCCAGCAGCCGGAGGACCTTCTTCAGCTCCTACGAGCAGTACGTC. This gives the protein CASSRRTFFSSYEQYV.

V gene TRBV9 combines with J gene TRBJ2-1; no clear D gene. The ends were cut back, 3 bases at V and 1 base at J, with 11 bases in the middle. The CDR3 consists of 15 residues. CDR1 and CDR2 (germline): SGDLS, YYNGEE. CDR3 coding DNA: TGTGCCAGCAGCGCTGTGACACCGTCCTACAATGAGCAGTTCTTC. Its translation is CASSAVTPSYNEQFF.

To note about this clone: One base away lies a much larger clone, so this may be a sequencing read error. The chain employs TRBV2 and TRBJ2-1; 7 bases align to TRBD2. Germline CDR1 and CDR2: SNHLY and FYNNEI. This CDR3 contains 15 residues. The ends lost 0 bases at V and 4 bases at J; junction bases unmatched: 3. The CDR3, as DNA: TGTGCCAGCAGTGAAGCGGGACTATATTACAATGAGCAGTTCTTC. Amino acid sequence: CASSEAGLYYNEQFF.

This clone was counted many times. The junction does not match germline at one end; this may be a read error. Other DNA variants within this sample encode the same CDR3. The CDR3 protein is CASSLGRQETQYF. In DNA, the CDR3 is TGTGCCAGCAGCTTAGGAAGGCAAGAGACCCAGTACTTT. This sequence joins TRBV5-8 and TRBJ2-5, with D uncertain. CDR1 and CDR2 (germline): SGHTS, YDEGEE. The CDR3 has 13 amino acids.

This clone was detected many times. This rearrangement joins TRBV7-9 to TRBJ2-1; 10 bases are shared with TRBD2. V shed 6 bases, J shed 9 bases, and the junction held 8 bases outside the gene matches. The CDR3 loop spans 14 amino acids. The germline CDR1 and CDR2 sequences are SEHNR and FQNEAQ (reference sequence). This CDR3 reads CASSLTSGIGEQFF. CDR3 nucleotide sequence: TGTGCCAGCAGTCTTACTAGCGGGATCGGTGAGCAGTTCTTC.

This clone was seen only a few times. The chain carries TRBV29-1 and TRBJ2-3, with D hard to call. CDR3 length: 14 residues. Germline V gives CDR1 SQVTM, CDR2 ANQGSEA. The V end lost 5 bases, the J end lost 1 base, and 13 bases lay between the germline ends. The CDR3 nucleotides are TGCAGCGTTCCACTTCCTGTCGGCACAGATACGCAGTATTTT. Translated, it gives CSVPLPVGTDTQYF.

This chain joins TRBV10-3 and TRBJ2-7, with D perhaps matching TRBD2 (6 bases). The V gene lost 3 bases and the J gene lost 6 bases, with 27 bases spanning the gap. Germline assignment: CDR1 ENHRY and CDR2 SYGVKD. The CDR3 sequence is 18 residues long. CDR3 nucleotides: TGTGCCATCAGTGATGACCTTAGACAGTGCCCCTCGGGAGTCGAGCAGTACGTC. It translates to CAISDDLRQCPSGVEQYV.

The rearrangement links TRBV20-1 to TRBJ2-7, with D possibly matching TRBD2 (7 bases). Germline V gene lookup returns CDR1 DFQATT and CDR2 SNEGSKA (reference sequence). The V gene lost 5 bases and the J gene lost 3 bases, with 23 bases spanning the gap. This CDR3 has 16 amino acids. The DNA for the CDR3 is TGCAGTGCTTGGGGGGCGGGGCTAGCGGCGGTCTACGAGCAGTACTTC. This gives the protein CSAWGAGLAAVYEQYF.

In this sample, this clone turned up a few times. Possible read error: a much larger clone is one base away. V is TRBV3-1 and J is TRBJ2-5; TRBD1 agrees at 7 bases. The V gene's germline CDR1 is LGHDT and CDR2 YNNKEL (reference sequence). The V segment lost 4 bases and the J segment 7 bases; nucleotides outside the gene matches: 9. The CDR3 loop spans 14 amino acids. CDR3: CASSLRGTAWTQYF. CDR3 nucleotide sequence: TGTGCCAGCAGCCTTAGGGGGACAGCGTGGACCCAGTACTTC.

The CDR3 nucleotides are TGCAGTGCTAGAGGAGGTGATATTAACTATGGCTACACCTTC. Its protein product is CSARGGDINYGYTF. The V call is TRBV20-1, the J call TRBJ1-2; D gene uncertain. CDR3 length: 14 amino acids. The ends were cut back, 1 base at V and 1 base at J, with 10 bases in the middle. CDR1 is DFQATT and CDR2 is SNEGSKA in the germline V gene (reference sequence).

This clone was counted only a few times. V usage is TRBV19 and J usage is TRBJ1-1; the D is unclear. Trimming stripped 4 bases from V and 8 bases from J, with 11 bases between. This CDR3 region has 12 residues. Germline V gene lookup returns CDR1 LNHDA and CDR2 SQIVND (reference sequence). In nucleotides, the CDR3 is TGTGCCAGTAGTAAGATCCCTTCAGAAGCTTTCTTT. It is translated as CASSKIPSEAFF.

This clone was counted ten times or more. This rearrangement joins TRBV20-1 to TRBJ1-2, with D maybe TRBD1 (5 bases). With 1 base removed from V and 7 bases from J, the gap between germline ends came to 16 bases. The germline gives CDR1 DFQATT, CDR2 SNEGSKA (reference sequence). The CDR3 spans 14 residues. The CDR3 region is CSARVPIRDGGYTF. The CDR3 bases are TGCAGTGCTAGAGTTCCTATCCGGGACGGTGGCTACACCTTC.

This clone appeared a few times. The chain employs TRBV6-6 and TRBJ1-6, with a possible D match to TRBD1 (5 bases). This CDR3 region has 16 residues. Germline lookup yields CDR1 MNHNY and CDR2 SVGAGI (reference sequence). Trimming removed 2 bases from V and 8 bases from J, with 16 bases in between. The CDR3 loop is CASSYPGCGGYSPLHF. DNA for the CDR3: TGTGCCAGCAGTTACCCGGGGTGTGGGGGGTATTCACCCCTCCACTTT.

This clone was counted at least ten times. The genes are TRBV3-1 and TRBJ2-1; TRBD2 matches at 15 bases. Germline V CDR1 and CDR2: LGHDT, YNNKEL (reference sequence). Trimming cost V 4 bases and J 9 bases; bases outside gene matches: 4. CDR3 size: 15 residues. CDR3 nucleotide sequence: TGTGCCAGCAGCCCGGGACTAGCGGGAGGAGGTGAGCAGTTCTTC. Protein sequence: CASSPGLAGGGEQFF.

This chain uses TRBV7-3 with TRBJ2-1, with a possible D match to TRBD2 (6 bases). The germline gives CDR1 SGHTA, CDR2 FQGTGA. This CDR3 is built from 14 residues. V lost 3 bases and J lost 3, with 9 bases in between. The CDR3 DNA follows: TGTGCCAGCAGCTTGGGGGGTAGCTACAATGAGCAGTTCTTC. Encoded protein: CASSLGGSYNEQFF. The variable domain in full, completed from reference TRBV7-3 and TRBJ2-1, reads GAGVSQTPSNKVTEKGKYVELRCDPISGHTALYWYRQSLGQGPEFLIYFQGTGAADDSGLPNDRFFAVRPEGSVSTLKIQRTERGDSAVYLCASSLGGSYNEQFFGPGTRLTVL.

This sequence joins TRBV6-1 and TRBJ2-7; maybe TRBD2 (5 bases). There are 14 residues in the CDR3. V was clipped by 7 bases and J by 4 bases, with 17 bases between them. Germline CDR1 and CDR2: MNHNS and SASEGT. The CDR3 DNA follows: TGTGCCAGCACGGTCCAGGACTCGTCGTACGAGCAGTACTTC. Encoded protein: CASTVQDSSYEQYF.

V and J are TRBV6-1 and TRBJ1-1; D perhaps matches TRBD1 (6 bases). The CDR3 is made up of 16 amino acids. Trimming shortened V by 5 bases and J by 1 base, and 17 bases separated the two germline ends. Germline values: CDR1 MNHNS, CDR2 SASEGT. In DNA, the CDR3 is TGTGCCAGCAGTCGAGGGGGGGGAGGTGGGAACACTGAAGCTTTCTTT. Its protein is CASSRGGGGGNTEAFF.

In this sample, this clone turned up many times. V is TRBV18 and J is TRBJ1-5, with TRBD1 matching 7 bases. Germline trimming cut 3 bases from V and 6 bases from J; bases unmatched to any gene: 8. Germline V gene data show CDR1 as KGHSH and CDR2 as LQKENI. The CDR3 has 15 residues. This chain's CDR3 is CASSPPTGFGQPQHF. The CDR3 DNA reads TGTGCCAGCTCACCGCCGACAGGGTTTGGTCAGCCCCAGCATTTT.

This clone occurred many times. V is TRBV20-1 and J is TRBJ2-2, with D possibly being TRBD1 or TRBD2 (5 bases each). V was pared by 6 bases and J by 0 bases, with 11 bases between. The CDR3 sequence is 14 residues long. Germline-derived CDR1 and CDR2 are DFQATT and SNEGSKA (reference sequence). CDR3 loop: CSATGTPNTGELFF. In DNA, the CDR3 is TGCAGTGCAACCGGGACCCCGAACACCGGGGAGCTGTTTTTT.

This clone has ten or more counts. V is TRBV11-1 and J is TRBJ1-5, with a weak D call TRBD1 (5 bases). CDR3 length equals 17 residues. The V gene's germline CDR1 is SGHAT and CDR2 FQDESV (reference sequence). Trimming removed 1 base at V and 9 bases at J, with 22 bases between. Written as DNA, the CDR3 is TGTGCCAGCAGCTTAGATGGGGCATCGGACACGGTCTTGCCCCAGCATTTT. It specifies CASSLDGASDTVLPQHF.

The CDR3 DNA is TGCGCCAGCAGCCGACAAGAAAGCTCCTACAATGAGCAGTTCTTC. Protein sequence: CASSRQESSYNEQFF. This chain connects TRBV4-3 to TRBJ2-1; D is unclear. CDR1 is LGHNA and CDR2 is YSLEER in the germline V gene. Trimming took off 4 bases at V and 0 bases at J, with 10 bases between the two ends. The CDR3 is made up of 15 amino acids.

This clone was seen many times. V and J are TRBV29-1 and TRBJ2-2; the D call may be TRBD1 or TRBD2 (5 bases each). Trimming took 6 bases from V and 7 from J, leaving 12 bases between them. The CDR3 consists of 12 residues. Germline V lookup: CDR1 SQVTM, CDR2 ANQGSEA. The CDR3 is CSVGDLYGELFF. CDR3 nucleotide sequence: TGCAGCGTGGGGGACCTATACGGGGAGCTGTTTTTT.

Concerning this clone itself: The junction shows a germline mismatch at one end, possibly a read error. This rearrangement joins TRBV6-1 to TRBJ1-3, with a possible D match to TRBD1 (5 bases). From germline, CDR1 is MNHNS and CDR2 SASEGT. This CDR3 comprises 15 residues. The CDR3 bases are TGTGCTAGCAGAGTAGGGGCGCTAACTGGAAACACCATATATTTT. This gives the protein CASRVGALTGNTIYF.

With respect to this clone: The junction does not match germline at one end; this may be a read error. The CDR3 sequence is CATTTENGASVLTF. The CDR3 coding sequence is TGTGCCACCACGACTGAGAATGGGGCCAGCGTCCTGACTTTC. The V call is TRBV15, the J call TRBJ2-6, with D perhaps TRBD1 (5 bases). CDR3 length: 14 amino acids. Per the germline V gene, CDR1 is LNHNV and CDR2 is YYDKDF (reference sequence).